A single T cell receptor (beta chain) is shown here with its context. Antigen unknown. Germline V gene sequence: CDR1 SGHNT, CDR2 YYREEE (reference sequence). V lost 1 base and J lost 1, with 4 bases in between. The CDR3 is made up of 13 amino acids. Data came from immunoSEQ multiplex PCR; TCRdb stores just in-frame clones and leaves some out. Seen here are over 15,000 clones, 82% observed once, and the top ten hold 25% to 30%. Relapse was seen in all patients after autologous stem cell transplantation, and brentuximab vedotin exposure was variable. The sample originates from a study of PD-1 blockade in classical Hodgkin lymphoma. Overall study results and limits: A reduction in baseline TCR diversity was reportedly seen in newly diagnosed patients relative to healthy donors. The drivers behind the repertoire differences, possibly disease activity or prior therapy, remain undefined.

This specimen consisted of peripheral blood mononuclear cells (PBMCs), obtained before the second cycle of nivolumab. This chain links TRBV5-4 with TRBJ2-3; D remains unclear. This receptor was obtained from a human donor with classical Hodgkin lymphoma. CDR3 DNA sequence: TGTGCCAGCAGCTTGCGGGGCACAGATACGCAGTATTTT. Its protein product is CASSLRGTDTQYF.